The TCR beta chain described here comes from a study of blood T cells in healthy people across ages. The CDR3 totals 15 residues, both ends included. In germline, CDR1 is SQVTM, CDR2 ANQGSEA. Sample-barcoded 5' priming and a J-beta primer mix drove a second PCR of roughly 6 to 12 cycles. One entry per CDR3 protein results from TCRdb running MiXCR on the 5' RACE reads. The sample has about 580,000 distinct CDR3 sequences, around 50% seen once; the top ten hold around 23%. This clonotype was picked up many times. The conserved final phenylalanine or tryptophan is absent from the CDR3, which likely points to a read error. The DNA is left out, because the CDR3 cannot be placed on it with certainty; the CDR3 is given as TCRdb lists it.

Source material: blood. This TCR came from a man of 80 years or more in good health. The rearrangement links TRBV29-1 to TRBJ2-1; the D call of TRBD1 is as the table states it, not checked on the DNA. The CDR3 sequence: CSVESGPWSGYTFGS.